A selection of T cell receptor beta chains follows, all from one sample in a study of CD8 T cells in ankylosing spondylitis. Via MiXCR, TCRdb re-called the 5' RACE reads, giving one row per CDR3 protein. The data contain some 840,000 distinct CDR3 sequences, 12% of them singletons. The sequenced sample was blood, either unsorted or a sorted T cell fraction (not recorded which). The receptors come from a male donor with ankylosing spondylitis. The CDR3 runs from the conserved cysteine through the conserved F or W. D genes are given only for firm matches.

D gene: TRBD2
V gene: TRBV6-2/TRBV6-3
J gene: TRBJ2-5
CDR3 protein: CASQDSGGQETQYF

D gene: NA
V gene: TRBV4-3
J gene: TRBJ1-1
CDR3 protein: CASSQDGTLNTEAFF

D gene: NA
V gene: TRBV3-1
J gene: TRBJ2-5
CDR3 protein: CASSTRGGETQYF

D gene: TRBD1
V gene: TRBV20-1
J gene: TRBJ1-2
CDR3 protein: CRATGSYGYTF

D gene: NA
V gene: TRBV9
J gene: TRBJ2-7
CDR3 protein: CASSVVPRGPYEQYF

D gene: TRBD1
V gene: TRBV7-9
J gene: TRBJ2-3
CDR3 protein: CASSPGQGSTDTQYF

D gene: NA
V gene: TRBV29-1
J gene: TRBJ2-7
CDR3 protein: CSVVSRSSYEQYF

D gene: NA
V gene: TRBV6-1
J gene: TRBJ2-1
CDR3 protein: CASMRDPRSYNEQFF

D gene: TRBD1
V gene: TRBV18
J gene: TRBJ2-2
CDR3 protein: CASSPIQQGIPGELFF

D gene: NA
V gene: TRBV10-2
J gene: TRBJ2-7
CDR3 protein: CASSESDSLQQYF

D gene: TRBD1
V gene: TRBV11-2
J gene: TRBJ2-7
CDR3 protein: CASSPWTGTYEQYF

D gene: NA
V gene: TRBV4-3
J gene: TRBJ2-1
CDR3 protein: CASSPFLAGPYNEQFF

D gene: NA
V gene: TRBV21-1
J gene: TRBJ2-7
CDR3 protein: CASSVVIHEQYF

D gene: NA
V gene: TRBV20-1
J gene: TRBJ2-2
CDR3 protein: CSIRPRNTGELFF

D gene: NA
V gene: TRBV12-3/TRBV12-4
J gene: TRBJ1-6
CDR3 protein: CASTMGGTGSPLHF

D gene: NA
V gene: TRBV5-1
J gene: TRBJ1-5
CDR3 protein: CASSLAGSGDQPQHF

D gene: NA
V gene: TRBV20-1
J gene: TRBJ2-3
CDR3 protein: CSAEGLSGGTDTQYF

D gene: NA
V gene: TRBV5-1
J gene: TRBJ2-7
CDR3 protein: CASSLDPGPYEQYF

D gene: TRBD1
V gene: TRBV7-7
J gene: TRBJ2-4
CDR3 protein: CASSPGQGNIQYF

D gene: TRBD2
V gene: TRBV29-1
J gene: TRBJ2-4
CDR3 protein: CSAGGGAIAKNIQYF

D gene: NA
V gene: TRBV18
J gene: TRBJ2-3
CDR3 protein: CASSPPSAGTQYF

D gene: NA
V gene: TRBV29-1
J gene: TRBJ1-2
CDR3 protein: CSVVTGQGYGYTF

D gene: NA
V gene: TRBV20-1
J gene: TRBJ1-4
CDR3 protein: CSARSSDHATNEKLFF

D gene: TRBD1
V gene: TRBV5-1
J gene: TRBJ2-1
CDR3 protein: CASSGTVIYNEQFF

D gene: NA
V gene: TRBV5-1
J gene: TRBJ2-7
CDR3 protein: CASSLGWGDRSYEQYF

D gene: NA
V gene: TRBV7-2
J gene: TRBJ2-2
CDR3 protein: CASSLVGVGDTGELFF

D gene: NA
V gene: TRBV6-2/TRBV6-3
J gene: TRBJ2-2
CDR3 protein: CASSLKRELFF

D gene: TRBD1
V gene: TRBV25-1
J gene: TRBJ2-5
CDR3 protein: CASSAGTGGETQYF

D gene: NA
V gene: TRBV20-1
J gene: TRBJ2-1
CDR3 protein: CSVQRGLRGNEQFF

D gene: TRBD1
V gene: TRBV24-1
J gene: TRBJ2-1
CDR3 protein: CATSDFGTASSYNEQFF

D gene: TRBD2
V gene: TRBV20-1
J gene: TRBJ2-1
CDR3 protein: CSADLITGLAGNNEQFF

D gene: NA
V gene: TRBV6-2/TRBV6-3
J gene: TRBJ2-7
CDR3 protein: CASSYPTVTYEQYF

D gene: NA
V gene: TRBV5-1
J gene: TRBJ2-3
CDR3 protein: CASSLGTPITDTQYF

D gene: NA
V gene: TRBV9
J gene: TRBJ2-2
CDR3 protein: CASSVASGELFF

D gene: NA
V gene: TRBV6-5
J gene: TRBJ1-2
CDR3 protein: CASSNSGYGYTF

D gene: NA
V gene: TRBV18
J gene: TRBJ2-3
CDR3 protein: CASSPVGRDTQYF

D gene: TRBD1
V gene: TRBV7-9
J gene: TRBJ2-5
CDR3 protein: CASSRRQGRETQYF

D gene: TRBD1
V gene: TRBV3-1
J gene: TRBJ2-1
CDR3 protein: CASSYGTVLSYNEQFF

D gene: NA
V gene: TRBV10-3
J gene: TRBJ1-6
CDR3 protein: CAISDPGRNSPLHF

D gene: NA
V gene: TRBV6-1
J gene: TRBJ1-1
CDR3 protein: CASRADAYTEAFF

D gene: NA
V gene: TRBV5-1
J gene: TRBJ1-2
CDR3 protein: CASSIGTVNYGYTF

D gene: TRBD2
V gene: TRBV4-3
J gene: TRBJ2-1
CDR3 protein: CASSQGMKTSGDYNEQFF

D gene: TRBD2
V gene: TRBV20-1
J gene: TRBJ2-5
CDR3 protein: CSAAGGSETQYF

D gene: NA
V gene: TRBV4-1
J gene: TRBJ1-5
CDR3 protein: CASSQGGEEYNQPQHF

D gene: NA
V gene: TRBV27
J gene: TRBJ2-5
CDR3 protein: CASSPLDGGPQETQYF

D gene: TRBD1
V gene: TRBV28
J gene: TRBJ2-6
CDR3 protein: CASSFEGAGANVLTF

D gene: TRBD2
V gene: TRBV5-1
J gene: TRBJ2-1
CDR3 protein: CASSLVAGDYNEQFF

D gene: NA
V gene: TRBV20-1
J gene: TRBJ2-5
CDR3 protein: CSARFRRETQYF